The 30 T cell receptor beta chains in this list originate from one sample, sequenced in a study of T cells after yellow fever vaccination. MiXCR was run by TCRdb on the 5' RACE reads, yielding one entry per CDR3 protein. The table lists around 320,000 distinct CDR3 sequences, about 10% of them singletons, with about 3% in the top ten. The material was CD4+ T cells sorted from PBMCs, obtained 45 days after the yellow fever booster vaccination. The receptors come from a man younger than 35 who received the YFV17D yellow fever vaccine.

CDR3 loop: CASSHGLAVDTQYF. In nucleotides, the CDR3 is TGTGCCAGCAGCCACGGACTAGCAGTAGATACGCAGTATTTT. The chain has TRBV7-6 and TRBJ2-3, with 8 bases matching TRBD2. This CDR3 contains 14 residues. Trimming cost V 5 bases and J 5 bases; bases outside gene matches: 6. Germline-derived CDR1 and CDR2 are SGHVS and FNYEAQ.

The chain employs TRBV28 and TRBJ1-2; D is perhaps TRBD1 (6 bases). This CDR3 region has 12 residues. V lost 4 bases, J lost 7 bases, and 10 bases lay in between. The germline V gene has CDR1 MDHEN and CDR2 SYDVKM. The CDR3 sequence: CASSSHRVGYTF. The CDR3, as DNA: TGTGCCAGCAGTTCCCACAGGGTTGGCTACACCTTC.

In its sample, this clonotype was seen a few times. The rearrangement uses TRBV6-5 and TRBJ2-1; D could derive from TRBD1 or TRBD2 (5 bases each). The length of the CDR3 is 14 residues. V was pared by 0 bases and J by 8 bases, with 11 bases between. The germline V gene encodes CDR1 MNHEY and CDR2 SVGAGI. The DNA for the CDR3 is TGTGCCAGCAGTTACTCGGGGGTCTGGGATGAGCAGTTCTTC. This gives the protein CASSYSGVWDEQFF.

This clonotype was observed a few times. The V call is TRBV15, the J call TRBJ2-5; 7 bases match TRBD2. V gave up 1 base and J gave up 7 bases; unmatched junction bases: 6. The length of the CDR3 is 14 residues. Germline values: CDR1 LNHNV, CDR2 YYDKDF (reference sequence). The CDR3 nucleotides are TGTGCCACCAGCAGAGCGGGGGGAGGGCGGACCCAGTACTTC. Translation: CATSRAGGGRTQYF.

This clonotype has ten or more counts. The J gene is TRBJ2-3, the V gene TRBV5-4, with D perhaps matching TRBD1 (6 bases). Trimming stripped 3 bases from V and 3 bases from J, with 8 bases between. In germline, CDR1 is SGHNT, CDR2 YYREEE (reference sequence). The CDR3 is 13 amino acids. This CDR3 is CASSSQGTDTQYF. CDR3 nucleotide sequence: TGTGCCAGCAGCTCTCAGGGGACAGATACGCAGTATTTT.

This clonotype was observed a few times. The V and J genes are TRBV3-1 and TRBJ1-3; 9 nucleotides match TRBD1. V gave up 4 bases and J gave up 4 bases; unmatched junction bases: 5. Germline CDR1 LGHDT, CDR2 YNNKEL (reference sequence). CDR3 length: 15 amino acids. Written as DNA, the CDR3 is TGTGCCAGCAGCCTACAGGGGGCGGGAGGAAACACCATATATTTT. Its protein is CASSLQGAGGNTIYF.

This clonotype was counted only a few times. J is TRBJ2-4 and V is TRBV20-1; 9 nucleotides align to TRBD2. Germline trimming cut 3 bases from V and 6 bases from J; bases unmatched to any gene: 9. CDR3 length: 15 amino acids. CDR1 is DFQATT, CDR2 SNEGSKA, per germline (reference sequence). The DNA of the CDR3 is TGCAGTGCTAGTCGGGGTAGCGGGGGTACAAACATTCAGTACTTC. It encodes CSASRGSGGTNIQYF.

This chain connects TRBV5-4 to TRBJ1-2, with 8 bases lining up with TRBD1. The ends lost 0 bases at V and 6 bases at J; junction bases unmatched: 7. Germline CDR1 and CDR2: SGHNT and YYREEE (reference sequence). The CDR3 sequence is 15 residues long. The CDR3, as DNA: TGTGCCAGCAGCTTGGAATCCAGGGGGCGAAATGGCTACACCTTC. It yields the protein CASSLESRGRNGYTF.

J is TRBJ2-6 and V is TRBV12-3 or TRBV12-4, with D perhaps being TRBD1 or TRBD2 (5 bases each). Trimming removed 7 bases from V and 1 base from J, with 11 bases in between. CDR3 size: 15 residues. The CDR3 DNA is TGTGCCAGCACTCCGGGGCGATCTGGGGCCAACGTCCTGACTTTC. It encodes CASTPGRSGANVLTF.

This clonotype was detected only a few times. The chain has TRBV27 and TRBJ2-7; 12 bases fit TRBD2. This CDR3 is 15 amino acids long. Germline V CDR1 and CDR2: MNHEY, SMNVEV (reference sequence). V trimming: 6 bases; J trimming: 3 bases; junction bases outside the gene matches: 6. DNA for the CDR3: TGTGCCAGCAGGCCGGGACTAGCGGGCGGCTACGAGCAGTACGTC. Protein sequence: CASRPGLAGGYEQYV.

The chain joins TRBV27 to TRBJ2-5, with TRBD2 identical over 8 bases. J lost 7 bases, V lost 4 bases, and 8 bases had no gene match. Germline V CDR1 and CDR2: MNHEY, SMNVEV (reference sequence). The CDR3 has 14 residues. CDR3 coding DNA: TGTGCCAGCAGTTATGCGGGGGGTCGAGGGACCCAGTACTTC. Residues: CASSYAGGRGTQYF.

This clonotype was observed a few times. The rearrangement links TRBV28 to TRBJ1-5; 9 positions match TRBD1. With 0 bases clipped from V and 4 bases from J, the junction kept 7 bases outside the gene matches. From germline, CDR1 is MDHEN and CDR2 SYDVKM. This CDR3 spans 17 amino acids. Here the CDR3 DNA reads TGTGCCAGCAGTTTATGGGGACAGGGCCGCACTAATCAGCCCCAGCATTTT. This gives the protein CASSLWGQGRTNQPQHF.

This clonotype was recorded at least ten times. This chain's CDR3 is CASSPNPTSSYEQYF. As DNA, the CDR3 is TGTGCCAGCAGCCCTAACCCGACAAGCTCCTACGAGCAGTACTTC. The chain is built from TRBV3-1 and TRBJ2-7, with no clear D. The CDR3 totals 15 residues. From germline, CDR1 is LGHDT and CDR2 YNNKEL (reference sequence). Trimming took off 4 bases at V and 0 bases at J, with 13 bases between the two ends.

This clonotype was counted only a few times. The V and J genes are TRBV7-2 and TRBJ1-2, with 9 bases fitting TRBD1. Unmatched junction bases numbered 6, after V lost 5 bases and J lost 2 bases. The germline gives CDR1 SGHTA, CDR2 FQGNSA. The CDR3 sequence is 15 residues long. In DNA form, the CDR3 reads TGTGCCAGCAGCCTCGGACAGGGGCTAAACTATGGCTACACCTTC. This translates into CASSLGQGLNYGYTF.

This clonotype has more than one count but fewer than ten. The rearrangement links TRBV24-1 to TRBJ2-3; no clear D gene. The germline gives CDR1 KGHDR, CDR2 SFDVKD. Trimming took off 5 bases at V and 5 bases at J, with 7 bases between the two ends. This CDR3 is 12 amino acids long. This chain's CDR3 is CATSGERDTQYF. As DNA, the CDR3 is TGTGCCACCAGTGGCGAGAGAGATACGCAGTATTTT.

This clonotype was detected many times. The V gene is TRBV6-6, the J gene TRBJ2-3; D is uncertain. This CDR3 contains 12 residues. Germline V gene sequence: CDR1 MNHNY, CDR2 SVGAGI (reference sequence). Trimming removed 4 bases at V and 5 bases at J, with 7 bases between. The DNA for the CDR3 is TGTGCCAGCAGTTTAGTGGTAGATACGCAGTATTTT. This encodes CASSLVVDTQYF.

CDR3: CSASVYGTDSYEQYV. CDR3 nucleotides: TGCAGTGCTAGTGTGTACGGGACGGACTCCTACGAGCAGTACGTC. This chain connects TRBV20-1 to TRBJ2-7, with D perhaps TRBD1 or TRBD2 (5 bases each). Trimming shortened V by 3 bases and J by 0 bases, and 15 bases separated the two germline ends. The CDR3 spans 15 residues. Per the germline V gene, CDR1 is DFQATT and CDR2 is SNEGSKA (reference sequence).

This clonotype was recorded a few times. This chain uses TRBV2 with TRBJ2-2, with 7 positions matching TRBD1. Losses at the gene ends were 6 bases for V and 7 bases for J; bases not matched to a gene: 11. The CDR3 has 15 residues. Germline assignment: CDR1 SNHLY and CDR2 FYNNEI. The CDR3 spells CASREQTGISGELFF. The CDR3 coding sequence is TGTGCCAGCAGGGAGCAGACAGGGATAAGCGGGGAGCTGTTTTTT.

The chain links TRBV14 to TRBJ2-5; weak D call: TRBD2 (5 bases). CDR1 SGHDN and CDR2 FVKESK come from the germline V gene. V dropped 0 bases and J dropped 4 bases, with 9 bases sitting between them. The CDR3 runs to 14 residues. The CDR3 DNA reads as TGTGCCAGCAGCCAAGACCTGAGCGGAGAGACCCAGTACTTC. Protein sequence: CASSQDLSGETQYF.

The chain joins TRBV7-2 to TRBJ1-6; D not certain. V gave up 3 bases and J gave up 7 bases, with 10 bases separating them. This CDR3 has 14 residues. Germline lookup yields CDR1 SGHTA and CDR2 FQGNSA. This CDR3 reads CASSFFPENSPLHF. The CDR3 region has the DNA TGTGCCAGCAGCTTTTTTCCAGAAAATTCACCCCTCCACTTT.

This sequence joins TRBV18 and TRBJ2-7, with 9 bases identical to TRBD1. This CDR3 region has 15 residues. With 3 bases clipped from V and 5 bases from J, the junction kept 8 bases outside the gene matches. In germline, CDR1 is KGHSH, CDR2 LQKENI. CDR3 DNA: TGTGCCAGCTCACCTTTCCGGGACAGGGTCCACGAGCAGTACTTC. Translation: CASSPFRDRVHEQYF. Variable domain in full (rest from reference TRBV18 and TRBJ2-7): NAGVMQNPRHLVRRRGQEARLRCSPMKGHSHVYWYRQLPEEGLKFMVYLQKENIIDESGMPKERFSAEFPKEGPSILRIQQVVRGDSAAYFCASSPFRDRVHEQYFGPGTRLTVT.

This chain links TRBV14 with TRBJ2-7; TRBD1 or TRBD2 may be the D gene (5 bases each). The CDR3 is 14 amino acids. Between the trimmed V and J ends, which lost 5 bases and 8 bases, there was a span of 19 bases. The germline CDR1 and CDR2 sequences are SGHDN and FVKESK. The CDR3 loop is CASSLGSGGLKQYF. The DNA of the CDR3 is TGTGCCAGCAGCTTAGGGAGTGGGGGTTTGAAGCAGTACTTC.

The chain recombines TRBV10-3 with TRBJ2-7; 8 bases agree with TRBD1. The CDR3 sequence is 13 residues long. V was clipped by 11 bases and J by 0 bases; unmatched bases: 6. CDR1 ENHRY and CDR2 SYGVKD come from the germline V gene. The CDR3 sequence: CALGTGSSYEQYF. CDR3 sequence (DNA): TGTGCCCTCGGGACAGGAAGCTCCTACGAGCAGTACTTC.

This clonotype was observed a few times. The rearrangement links TRBV13 to TRBJ1-1; D unclear. With 5 bases removed from V and 1 base from J, the gap between germline ends came to 14 bases. This CDR3 has 15 amino acids. The germline V gene has CDR1 PRHDT and CDR2 FYEKMQ (reference sequence). CDR3 sequence: CASSRYGLQNTEAFF. The DNA for the CDR3 is TGTGCCAGCAGCCGCTACGGACTGCAGAACACTGAAGCTTTCTTT.

The V and J genes are TRBV27 and TRBJ2-2; possibly TRBD1 for D (6 bases). The CDR3 runs to 15 residues. Trimming removed 3 bases from V and 5 bases from J, with 13 bases in between. Germline values: CDR1 MNHEY, CDR2 SMNVEV (reference sequence). The CDR3 loop is CASSFLTTGTGELFF. The CDR3 DNA reads TGTGCCAGCAGTTTTCTCACAACAGGGACCGGGGAGCTGTTTTTT.

This chain uses TRBV7-2 with TRBJ2-2; TRBD2 agrees at 7 bases. The germline CDR1 and CDR2 sequences are SGHTA and FQGNSA. The CDR3 runs 13 residues. Unmatched junction bases numbered 3, after V lost 4 bases and J lost 7 bases. The CDR3 loop is CASSWTSSGELFF. The CDR3, as DNA: TGTGCCAGCAGCTGGACTAGTAGCGGGGAGCTGTTTTTT.

This clonotype occurred a few times. The V gene is TRBV20-1, the J gene TRBJ2-3, with D perhaps TRBD1 (6 bases). The CDR3 runs to 13 residues. Trimming shortened V by 3 bases and J by 6 bases, and 13 bases separated the two germline ends. Germline V CDR1 and CDR2: DFQATT, SNEGSKA (reference sequence). The DNA for the CDR3 is TGCAGTGCTAGGGACAGCTATGCGGATACGCAGTATTTT. Encoded protein: CSARDSYADTQYF.

This chain uses TRBV20-1 with TRBJ1-6; TRBD1 might be the D (5 bases). The CDR3 is made up of 16 amino acids. Trimming cost V 7 bases and J 4 bases, with 20 bases left between them. CDR1 DFQATT and CDR2 SNEGSKA come from the germline V gene (reference sequence). The DNA of the CDR3 is TGCAGTGTCGTAAACCCGACAGAGGTTTATAATTCACCCCTCCACTTT. Its translation is CSVVNPTEVYNSPLHF.

This clonotype was counted between two and nine times. The genes are TRBV12-3 or TRBV12-4 and TRBJ2-3; D is unclear. CDR3 length equals 17 residues. Between the trimmed V and J ends, which lost 4 bases and 0 bases, there was a span of 17 bases. The CDR3, as DNA: TGTGCCAGCAGTTACAGAGGAGAAGGGCTCAGCACAGATACGCAGTATTTT. It translates to CASSYRGEGLSTDTQYF.

There are many counts of this clonotype. This chain connects TRBV11-2 to TRBJ2-5, with 8 bases fitting TRBD1. The CDR3 totals 16 residues. The germline CDR1 and CDR2 sequences are SGHAT and FQNNGV. V lost 8 bases to trimming and J lost 4 bases; unmatched junction nucleotides: 15. CDR3 amino acids: CASLDRGRGLAETQYF. CDR3 DNA: TGTGCCAGCCTAGACAGGGGCCGTGGGTTGGCAGAGACCCAGTACTTC. Combining the CDR3 with reference TRBV11-2 and TRBJ2-5 gives the whole variable domain EAGVAQSPRYKIIEKRQSVAFWCNPISGHATLYWYQQILGQGPKLLIQFQNNGVVDDSQLPKDRFSAERLKGVDSTLKIQPAKLEDSAVYLCASLDRGRGLAETQYFGPGTRLLVL.